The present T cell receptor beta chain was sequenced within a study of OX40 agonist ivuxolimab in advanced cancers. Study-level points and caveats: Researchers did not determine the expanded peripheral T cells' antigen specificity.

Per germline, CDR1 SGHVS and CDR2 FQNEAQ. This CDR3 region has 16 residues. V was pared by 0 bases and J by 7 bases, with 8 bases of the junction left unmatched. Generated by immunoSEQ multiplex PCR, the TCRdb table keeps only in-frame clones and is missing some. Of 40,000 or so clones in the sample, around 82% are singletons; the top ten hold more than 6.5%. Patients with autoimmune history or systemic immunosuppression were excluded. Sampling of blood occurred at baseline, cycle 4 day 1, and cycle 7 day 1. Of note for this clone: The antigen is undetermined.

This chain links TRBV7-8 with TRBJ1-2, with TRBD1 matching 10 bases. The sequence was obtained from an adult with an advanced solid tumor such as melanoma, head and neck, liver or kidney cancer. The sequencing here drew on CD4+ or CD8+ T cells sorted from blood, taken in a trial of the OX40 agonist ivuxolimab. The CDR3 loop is CASSLAFPDRGPGYTF. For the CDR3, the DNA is TGTGCCAGCAGCTTAGCATTCCCAGACAGGGGGCCTGGCTACACCTTC.